Following are 21 T cell receptor beta chains from one sample sequenced in a study of cytomegalovirus exposure and HLA in healthy donors. The PCR employed 60 Vbeta primers together with 13 Jbeta primers. Sequenced by immunoSEQ multiplex PCR; TCRdb stores in-frame clones only, minus some. The sample contains about 180,000 clones, around 77% of which appear only once. The material sequenced was PBMCs. All receptors derive from a woman in her 30s in good health and CMV-seronegative.

This clone appeared once. This chain links TRBV6-5 with TRBJ2-7, with 7 bases aligning to TRBD2. CDR3 length equals 11 residues. The junction had 1 base not matched to a gene; V was cut back by 5 bases and J by 6 bases. Germline V gene data show CDR1 as MNHEY and CDR2 as SVGAGI. CDR3 amino acids: CASSPGGEQYF. For the CDR3, the DNA is TGTGCCAGCAGTCCGGGGGGCGAGCAGTACTTC.

This clone was observed a single time. The chain has TRBV7-3 and TRBJ2-5; D may be TRBD1 (6 bases). V lost 2 bases to trimming and J lost 3 bases, with 10 bases between them. CDR1 is SGHTA, CDR2 FQGTGA, per germline. This CDR3 is 14 amino acids long. The CDR3 DNA is TGTGCCAGCAGCTTAGGTGGGGGCAAAGAGACCCAGTACTTC. Amino acid sequence: CASSLGGGKETQYF.

The chain's CDR3 is CASRSDTQGISPLHF. The CDR3 DNA follows: TGTGCCAGCAGATCGGACACCCAAGGGATTTCACCCCTCCACTTT. The chain uses TRBV2 and TRBJ1-6; tentative D call: TRBD1 (5 bases). The V and J ends lost 6 bases and 9 bases respectively, with 18 bases between them. This CDR3 has 15 residues. Looked up from germline, CDR1 is SNHLY and CDR2 is FYNNEI.

V and J are TRBV6-1 and TRBJ2-2; 10 bases align to TRBD2. The CDR3 contains 15 residues. Looked up from germline, CDR1 is MNHNS and CDR2 is SASEGT. The J segment lost 6 bases and the V segment lost 6 bases, leaving 7 bases of the junction unmatched. The CDR3 protein is CASSDSGGASGELFF. The CDR3 region has the DNA TGTGCCAGCAGCGACAGCGGGGGGGCCTCCGGGGAGCTGTTTTTT.

V is TRBV5-1 and J is TRBJ2-5; the match to TRBD2 covers 9 bases. Germline V lookup: CDR1 SGHRS, CDR2 YFSETQ. This CDR3 has 17 residues. Trimming cost V 5 bases and J 2 bases; bases outside gene matches: 13. In DNA, the CDR3 is TGCGCCAGCAGACCCTATGCAGCGGGGGGCGAACAAGAGACCCAGTACTTC. Translation gives CASRPYAAGGEQETQYF.

Only a few counts were recorded for this clone. The chain combines TRBV12-5 with TRBJ1-1; the D is unclear. Per germline, CDR1 LGHNT and CDR2 FRNRAP. Trimming took 2 bases from V and 0 from J, leaving 7 bases between them. This CDR3 region has 14 residues. The DNA of the CDR3 is TGTGCTAGTGGTTTGTTCCCCATGAACACTGAAGCTTTCTTT. It is translated as CASGLFPMNTEAFF. Variable domain in full (rest from reference TRBV12-5 and TRBJ1-1): DARVTQTPRHKVTEMGQEVTMRCQPILGHNTVFWYRQTMMQGLELLAYFRNRAPLDDSGMPKDRFSAEMPDATLATLKIQPSEPRDSAVYFCASGLFPMNTEAFFGQGTRLTVV.

This clone was seen a single time. The V call is TRBV11-2, the J call TRBJ2-7; possible D gene TRBD1, 6 bases. CDR1 and CDR2 from the germline V gene are SGHAT and FQNNGV. This CDR3 region has 15 residues. Deletions cut 1 base from V and 0 bases from J, with 10 bases between. CDR3 region: CASSLGTASSYEQYF. CDR3 bases: TGTGCCAGCAGCTTAGGGACAGCATCCTCCTACGAGCAGTACTTC.

The J gene is TRBJ1-4, the V gene TRBV2; no clear D gene. Germline lookup yields CDR1 SNHLY and CDR2 FYNNEI. This CDR3 is 13 amino acids long. Trimming left V 8 bases short and J 5 bases short, with 12 bases between. CDR3 in DNA: TGTGCCAGCCTTGGCAGAACAAATGAAAAACTGTTTTTT. As protein: CASLGRTNEKLFF.

This clone was seen a single time. The rearrangement uses TRBV6-6 and TRBJ2-5, with D possibly matching TRBD1 (6 bases). This CDR3 is 14 amino acids long. V lost 4 bases and J 0 bases, leaving 9 bases between the germline ends. Germline V CDR1 and CDR2: MNHNY, SVGAGI (reference sequence). CDR3 coding DNA: TGTGCCAGCAGTTCCCAGGGGTACCAAGAGACCCAGTACTTC. It encodes CASSSQGYQETQYF.

This chain connects TRBV2 to TRBJ1-5; D is unclear. CDR3 length: 14 amino acids. The V end lost 4 bases, the J end lost 2 bases, and 9 bases lay between the germline ends. Germline loops: CDR1 SNHLY, CDR2 FYNNEI. CDR3 nucleotide sequence: TGTGCCAGCAGTGGGCACGAGGGCAATCAGCCCCAGCATTTT. Its protein product is CASSGHEGNQPQHF. Combining the CDR3 with reference TRBV2 and TRBJ1-5 gives the whole variable domain EPEVTQTPSHQVTQMGQEVILRCVPISNHLYFYWYRQILGQKVEFLVSFYNNEISEKSEIFDDQFSVERPDGSNFTLKIRSTKLEDSAMYFCASSGHEGNQPQHFGDGTRLSIL.

This chain links TRBV6-5 with TRBJ1-2, with 7 bases lining up with TRBD1. Germline V gives CDR1 MNHEY, CDR2 SVGAGI. With V trimmed by 2 bases and J by 4 bases, 7 bases remained unmatched. There are 15 residues in the CDR3. The DNA of the CDR3 is TGTGCCAGCAGTTACGAGGGGGCGCATATCTATGGCTACACCTTC. This codes for CASSYEGAHIYGYTF.

The chain has TRBV5-1 and TRBJ2-5; D gene uncertain. Germline assignment: CDR1 SGHRS and CDR2 YFSETQ. V lost 0 bases, J lost 2 bases, and 5 bases lay in between. CDR3 length: 13 residues. CDR3 DNA: TGCGCCAGCAGCTTGGTCCCTCAAGAGACCCAGTACTTC. Translation: CASSLVPQETQYF.

This chain links TRBV11-2 with TRBJ1-1; 7 positions agree with TRBD1. V was pared by 4 bases and J by 1 base, with 15 bases of the junction left unmatched. CDR1 is SGHAT and CDR2 is FQNNGV in the germline V gene. This CDR3 is built from 18 residues. The CDR3 reads CASSSTSVRAGGNTEAFF. DNA for the CDR3: TGTGCCAGCAGCTCCACCTCGGTAAGGGCAGGGGGGAACACTGAAGCTTTCTTT.

This sequence joins TRBV2 and TRBJ2-7, with 8 bases fitting TRBD1. The CDR3 is 15 amino acids. V trimming: 3 bases; J trimming: 3 bases; junction bases outside the gene matches: 7. Germline V CDR1 and CDR2: SNHLY, FYNNEI. The CDR3 nucleotides read TGTGCCAGCAGTGAGGCAGCCGGGACAGGCTACGAGCAGTACTTC. Amino acid sequence: CASSEAAGTGYEQYF.

The V gene is TRBV7-8, the J gene TRBJ2-7; 10 bases are a match to TRBD1. Germline CDR1 reads SGHVS; CDR2 reads FQNEAQ. The CDR3 runs to 18 residues. The V and J ends lost 1 base and 3 bases, in that order; junction bases with no gene match: 12. CDR3 bases: TGTGCCAGCAGCTTAGAGCCGGGACAGGGGAGAGGGCGCTACGAGCAGTACTTC. This translates into CASSLEPGQGRGRYEQYF.

This clone was recorded only once. This rearrangement joins TRBV7-8 to TRBJ2-7, with a weak D call TRBD1 (6 bases). The CDR3 length is 15 residues. V was cut by 5 bases and J by 6 bases, with 20 bases left in between. Per germline, CDR1 SGHVS and CDR2 FQNEAQ. The CDR3 nucleotides are TGTGCCAGCAGCACTACACAGGGTTCCTTATTCGAGCAGTACTTC. Translation gives CASSTTQGSLFEQYF.

The rearrangement uses TRBV5-1 and TRBJ2-5; D is unclear. Between the trimmed V and J ends, which lost 4 bases and 1 base, there was a span of 20 bases. Germline loops: CDR1 SGHRS, CDR2 YFSETQ. The CDR3 consists of 17 residues. The CDR3 DNA sequence: TGCGCCAGCAGCCGGTGGGCCCTCAGTGGTTCCCAAGAGACCCAGTACTTC. This sequence encodes CASSRWALSGSQETQYF. Variable domain in full (rest from reference TRBV5-1 and TRBJ2-5): KAGVTQTPRYLIKTRGQQVTLSCSPISGHRSVSWYQQTPGQGLQFLFEYFSETQRNKGNFPGRFSGRQFSNSRSEMNVSTLELGDSALYLCASSRWALSGSQETQYFGPGTRLLVL.

The chain joins TRBV14 to TRBJ2-3; D unclear. Germline assignment: CDR1 SGHDN and CDR2 FVKESK. The CDR3 spans 18 residues. Deletions cut 0 bases from V and 2 bases from J, with 18 bases between. CDR3 amino acids: CASSQDVRPFFDTDTQYF. CDR3 DNA sequence: TGTGCCAGCAGCCAAGACGTGCGCCCCTTTTTCGACACAGATACGCAGTATTTT.

The rearrangement uses TRBV27 and TRBJ2-5; the D gene is possibly TRBD1 (6 bases). The ends were cut back, 4 bases at V and 2 bases at J, with 17 bases in the middle. The CDR3 loop spans 16 amino acids. Germline CDR1 is MNHEY and CDR2 is SMNVEV (reference sequence). The CDR3 is CASSSLGQFPQETQYF. In DNA form, the CDR3 reads TGTGCCAGCAGTTCACTCGGACAGTTCCCTCAAGAGACCCAGTACTTC.

This clone was detected only once. This chain links TRBV10-1 with TRBJ2-2; maybe TRBD2 (6 bases). Deletions cut 5 bases from V and 1 base from J, with 11 bases between. CDR3 length equals 15 residues. Germline V gene data show CDR1 as WNHNN and CDR2 as SYGVQD (reference sequence). The CDR3 DNA is TGCGCCAGCAGTCTCCGGGAGCTGAACACCGGGGAGCTGTTTTTT. Its protein product is CASSLRELNTGELFF.

The chain carries TRBV27 and TRBJ1-2, with TRBD1 as a possible D gene (5 bases). CDR1 and CDR2 (germline): MNHEY, SMNVEV (reference sequence). This CDR3 is 14 amino acids long. Trimming shortened V by 3 bases and J by 4 bases, and 12 bases separated the two germline ends. CDR3 in DNA: TGTGCCAGCAGTTTGGGGGGACGAGGCTATGGCTACACCTTC. Protein product: CASSLGGRGYGYTF.